The 17 T cell receptor beta chains below were found in one sample sequenced in a study of OX40 agonist ivuxolimab in advanced cancers. The table came from immunoSEQ multiplex PCR; TCRdb's copy has only in-frame clones and leaves some out. This table holds around 66,000 clones, about 86% found once. The source was CD4+ or CD8+ T cells sorted from blood, collected in a trial of the OX40 agonist ivuxolimab. Receptors originate from an adult with an advanced solid tumor such as melanoma, head and neck, liver or kidney cancer.

This clone was observed a few times. This chain links TRBV7-9 with TRBJ1-1; D is unclear. This CDR3 contains 15 residues. Trimming removed 3 bases from V and 0 bases from J, with 11 bases in between. CDR1 and CDR2 from the germline V gene are SEHNR and FQNEAQ (reference sequence). The CDR3 region is CASSFLHSMNTEAFF. The DNA for the CDR3 is TGTGCCAGCAGCTTCCTCCACAGTATGAACACTGAAGCTTTCTTT.

The gene calls are TRBV4-1 and TRBJ2-1, with D hard to call. The CDR3 is 17 amino acids. The V gene's germline CDR1 is MGHRA and CDR2 YSYEKL. V was trimmed by 4 bases and J by 0 bases, leaving 16 bases between them. CDR3 amino acids: CASSPNPTGSSYNEQFF. In DNA, the CDR3 is TGCGCCAGCAGCCCCAACCCGACCGGTAGCTCCTACAATGAGCAGTTCTTC.

The chain is built from TRBV7-2 and TRBJ2-7; 9 nucleotides align to TRBD1. The germline V gene encodes CDR1 SGHTA and CDR2 FQGNSA. The CDR3 runs to 15 residues. The V gene end was trimmed by 4 bases and the J gene end by 6 bases; junction bases not matched to a gene: 10. This chain's CDR3 is CASSSRGGQGLEQYF. The CDR3 region has the DNA TGTGCCAGCAGCTCCCGTGGCGGACAGGGGCTCGAGCAGTACTTC.

This clone showed up just a few times. The rearrangement joins TRBV5-6 to TRBJ2-6, with D tentatively TRBD1 (6 bases). This CDR3 has 18 residues. The germline V and J ends were trimmed by 4 bases and 3 bases, with 20 bases remaining between them. Germline CDR1 reads SGHDT; CDR2 reads YYEEEE. The CDR3 reads CASSPTQGQSNGANVLTF. CDR3 sequence (DNA): TGTGCCAGCAGCCCCACGCAGGGGCAAAGTAATGGGGCCAACGTCCTGACTTTC. The whole variable domain, remainder taken from reference TRBV5-6 and TRBJ2-6, is DAGVTQSPTHLIKTRGQQVTLRCSPKSGHDTVSWYQQALGQGPQFIFQYYEEEERQRGNFPDRFSGHQFPNYSSELNVNALLLGDSALYLCASSPTQGQSNGANVLTFGAGSRLTVL.

The V gene is TRBV28, the J gene TRBJ2-3; 8 bases fit TRBD1. The CDR3 contains 14 residues. J lost 6 bases, V lost 10 bases, and 12 bases had no gene match. Germline V gene sequence: CDR1 MDHEN, CDR2 SYDVKM. The CDR3 here is CAISDRATGDTQYF. The CDR3, as DNA: TGTGCCATCTCGGACAGGGCCACGGGGGATACGCAGTATTTT.

To note about this clone: The junction departs from germline at one end; a sequencing error may be responsible. The same CDR3 arises from other DNA sequences in this sample as well. The chain uses TRBV5-1 and TRBJ1-6; 10 nucleotides agree with TRBD1. CDR3 length equals 15 residues. Germline V lookup: CDR1 SGHRS, CDR2 YFSETQ. The CDR3 DNA reads TGTGCCAGCAGAGAAGGACAGGGGGATAATTCACCCCTCCACTTT. Protein: CASREGQGDNSPLHF.

The chain uses TRBV2 and TRBJ2-2, with 7 bases matching TRBD1. Germline-derived CDR1 and CDR2 are SNHLY and FYNNEI. The CDR3 totals 16 residues. The J segment lost 6 bases and the V segment lost 6 bases, leaving 13 bases of the junction unmatched. The CDR3 reads CASRPDRNTQPGELFF. CDR3 nucleotides: TGTGCCAGCAGACCGGACAGGAACACCCAACCCGGGGAGCTGTTTTTT.

This clone was recorded a few times. V is TRBV7-6 and J is TRBJ2-5, with 13 bases fitting TRBD2. CDR1 and CDR2 (germline): SGHVS, FNYEAQ. Trimming took 5 bases from V and 2 from J; bases not matched to a gene: 8. The CDR3 has 17 residues. The CDR3 region has the DNA TGTGCCAGCAGCCAAGGACTAGCGGGGGCCCGACAAGAGACCCAGTACTTC. Translated: CASSQGLAGARQETQYF.

The chain is built from TRBV11-2 and TRBJ2-1; D call uncertain. CDR1 SGHAT and CDR2 FQNNGV come from the germline V gene. CDR3 length: 11 amino acids. V was shortened by 5 bases and J by 8 bases, with 7 bases between the two germline ends. The CDR3 region has the DNA TGTGCCAGCAGCCCGCTCCATGAGCAGTTCTTC. Its protein product is CASSPLHEQFF.

V and J are TRBV5-6 and TRBJ1-5; possibly TRBD1 for D (6 bases). V lost 0 bases and J 7 bases, leaving 17 bases between the germline ends. This CDR3 is 16 amino acids long. Germline lookup yields CDR1 SGHDT and CDR2 YYEEEE. CDR3 coding DNA: TGTGCCAGCAGCTTGGGGACAGCCTTTTGGGGACAGCCCCAGCATTTT. This sequence encodes CASSLGTAFWGQPQHF.

This rearrangement joins TRBV28 to TRBJ1-5; D gene unclear. The CDR3 length is 14 residues. Germline assignment: CDR1 MDHEN and CDR2 SYDVKM. Between the trimmed V and J ends, which lost 5 bases and 6 bases, there was a span of 14 bases. CDR3 in amino acids: CASSPSLSGQPQHF. CDR3 sequence (DNA): TGTGCCAGCAGTCCATCCCTCTCAGGTCAGCCCCAGCATTTT.

The genes are TRBV6-6 and TRBJ1-4, with D uncertain. CDR3 length equals 15 residues. Trimming pared 0 bases from V and 10 bases from J, leaving 15 bases between. From germline, CDR1 is MNHNY and CDR2 SVGAGI (reference sequence). The CDR3 DNA reads TGTGCCAGCAGTTACTCGAAGATGGTTAGTGGAAAACTGTTTTTT. Protein product: CASSYSKMVSGKLFF.

The chain is built from TRBV9 and TRBJ2-5; D uncertain. The CDR3 runs 13 residues. Germline lookup yields CDR1 SGDLS and CDR2 YYNGEE. V was pared by 2 bases and J by 4 bases, with 9 bases between. The CDR3 DNA reads as TGTGCCAGCAGCGTTAGCCGGACAGAGACCCAGTACTTC. This sequence encodes CASSVSRTETQYF.

The chain has TRBV4-2 and TRBJ2-3, with D unresolved. Per the germline V gene, CDR1 is LGHNA and CDR2 is YNFKEQ. This CDR3 comprises 14 residues. Trimming took 3 bases from V and 2 from J, leaving 9 bases between them. This CDR3 reads CASSQGPNTDTQYF. The DNA for the CDR3 is TGTGCCAGCAGCCAGGGTCCAAACACAGATACGCAGTATTTT.

This chain links TRBV10-3 with TRBJ2-3, with TRBD2 matching over 11 bases. V shed 6 bases, J shed 2 bases, and the junction held 7 bases outside the gene matches. The CDR3 runs 16 residues. The germline V gene has CDR1 ENHRY and CDR2 SYGVKD. Here the CDR3 reads CAISAGTSGTTDTQYF. The CDR3 region has the DNA TGTGCCATCAGCGCCGGGACTAGCGGAACCACAGATACGCAGTATTTT.

This chain uses TRBV5-6 with TRBJ1-2; TRBD1 agrees at 11 bases. The CDR3 is 14 amino acids. CDR1 and CDR2 (germline): SGHDT, YYEEEE. V shed 4 bases and J 9 bases; nucleotides not matched to a gene: 8. For the CDR3, the DNA is TGTGCCAGCAGCCCGGGGACAGGGGGTCTTAGCTACACCTTC. Translation: CASSPGTGGLSYTF. The full variable domain, with the rest looked up from reference TRBV5-6 and TRBJ1-2, is DAGVTQSPTHLIKTRGQQVTLRCSPKSGHDTVSWYQQALGQGPQFIFQYYEEEERQRGNFPDRFSGHQFPNYSSELNVNALLLGDSALYLCASSPGTGGLSYTFGSGTRLTVV.

The rearrangement joins TRBV29-1 to TRBJ1-2; D not resolved. V was shortened by 1 base and J by 4 bases, with 34 bases between the two germline ends. Germline CDR1 SQVTM, CDR2 ANQGSEA. The CDR3 extends over 21 amino acids. CDR3 coding DNA: TGCAGCGTTGAAGCTTACCGGGGTGATATGGAAAAGGGCCCTTTATCCTATGGCTACACCTTC. It is translated as CSVEAYRGDMEKGPLSYGYTF.